This TCR beta chain was captured in a study of Graves' ophthalmopathy and Graves' hyperthyroidism. The sample holds many counts of this clonotype. Germline CDR1 is SGHTA and CDR2 is FQGNSA. The ends were cut back, 3 bases at V and 6 bases at J, with 12 bases in the middle. The CDR3 is made up of 14 amino acids. Amplified TCR beta CDR3 regions were obtained using RNA transcripts as template. After a first-round RT-PCR with HTBI primers, a second-round multiplex PCR was run. TCRdb re-called the multiplex PCR reads with MiXCR, one entry per CDR3 protein. The data show 150,000 to 200,000 distinct CDR3 sequences, 30% to 45% seen once.

Input material: peripheral blood. V and J are TRBV7-2 and TRBJ2-4; tentative D call: TRBD1 (6 bases). The clonotype originates from a middle-aged woman with Graves' ophthalmopathy. CDR3 loop: CASSFYRDANIQYF. The CDR3 DNA is TGTGCCAGCAGCTTTTACAGGGATGCAAACATTCAGTACTTC.